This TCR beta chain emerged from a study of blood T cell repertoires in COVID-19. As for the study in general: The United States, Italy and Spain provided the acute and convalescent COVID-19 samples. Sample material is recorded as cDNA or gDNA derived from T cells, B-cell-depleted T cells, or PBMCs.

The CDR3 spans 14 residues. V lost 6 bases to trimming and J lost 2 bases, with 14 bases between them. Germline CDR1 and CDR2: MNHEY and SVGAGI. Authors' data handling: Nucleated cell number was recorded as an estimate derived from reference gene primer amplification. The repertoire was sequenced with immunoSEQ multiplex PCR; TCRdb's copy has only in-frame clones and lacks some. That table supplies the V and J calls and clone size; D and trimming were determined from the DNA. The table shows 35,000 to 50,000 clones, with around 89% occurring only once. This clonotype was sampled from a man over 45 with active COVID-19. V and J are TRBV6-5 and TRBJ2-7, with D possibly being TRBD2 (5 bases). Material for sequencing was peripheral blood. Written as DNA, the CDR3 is TGTGCCAGCAGCCGAGGCGGGCGGACCTACGAGCAGTACTTC. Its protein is CASSRGGRTYEQYF.